The 9 T cell receptor beta chains listed next were all sequenced from one sample in a study of cytomegalovirus exposure and HLA in healthy donors. Both 60 Vbeta primers and 13 Jbeta primers went into the PCR. Profiled with immunoSEQ multiplex PCR; TCRdb holds only in-frame clones, not every one. Of about 95,000 clones detected, 78% appear once; the ten largest clones hold over 4%. Sequenced material: PBMCs. The receptors were sampled from a woman in her forties in good health and CMV-seropositive.

The rearrangement links TRBV7-9 to TRBJ2-5, with a possible D match to TRBD2 (5 bases). Germline V lookup: CDR1 SEHNR, CDR2 FQNEAQ (reference sequence). V gave up 6 bases and J gave up 5 bases, with 13 bases separating them. The CDR3 spans 13 residues. DNA for the CDR3: TGTGCCAGCAGATCTTCCCCGGGGGAGACCCAGTACTTC. This sequence encodes CASRSSPGETQYF.

This chain connects TRBV5-4 to TRBJ2-1, with 9 bases that match TRBD1. Trimming cost V 4 bases and J 3 bases; bases outside gene matches: 5. This CDR3 comprises 15 residues. Germline CDR1 SGHNT, CDR2 YYREEE (reference sequence). CDR3 in amino acids: CASSTPGQGYNEQFF. As DNA, the CDR3 is TGTGCCAGCAGCACACCGGGACAGGGCTACAATGAGCAGTTCTTC.

This clone was seen more than once but under ten times. This chain connects TRBV10-3 to TRBJ1-1; maybe TRBD1 (5 bases). Germline V gene lookup returns CDR1 ENHRY and CDR2 SYGVKD. This CDR3 comprises 18 residues. Trimming removed 2 bases from V and 0 bases from J, with 19 bases in between. The DNA of the CDR3 is TGTGCCATCAGTGAGGGGCTGTGGGGGGAAACAGTGAACACTGAAGCTTTCTTT. The encoded protein is CAISEGLWGETVNTEAFF.

CDR3 sequence: CASSQESGLLAKNIQYF. CDR3 nucleotides: TGCGCCAGCAGCCAAGAATCAGGGTTGCTAGCCAAAAACATTCAGTACTTC. The rearrangement links TRBV4-1 to TRBJ2-4; a possible D gene is TRBD1 (5 bases). V gave up 0 bases and J gave up 0 bases, with 12 bases separating them. The germline CDR1 and CDR2 sequences are MGHRA and YSYEKL. The length of the CDR3 is 17 residues.

This chain joins TRBV11-2 and TRBJ2-7; D gene unclear. This CDR3 is built from 13 residues. V dropped 5 bases and J dropped 2 bases, with 10 bases sitting between them. Germline CDR1 SGHAT, CDR2 FQNNGV. CDR3 loop: CASSHDWTYEQYF. CDR3 coding DNA: TGTGCCAGCAGCCATGACTGGACCTACGAGCAGTACTTC.

The chain employs TRBV2 and TRBJ2-3; a possible D gene is TRBD1 (6 bases). The CDR3 loop spans 13 amino acids. Trimming cost V 6 bases and J 8 bases, with 15 bases left between them. Looked up from germline, CDR1 is SNHLY and CDR2 is FYNNEI. The CDR3 protein is CASSPTVGATQYF. CDR3 in DNA: TGTGCCAGCAGCCCGACGGTGGGGGCTACGCAGTATTTT. Full variable domain (remainder filled in from reference TRBV2 and TRBJ2-3): EPEVTQTPSHQVTQMGQEVILRCVPISNHLYFYWYRQILGQKVEFLVSFYNNEISEKSEIFDDQFSVERPDGSNFTLKIRSTKLEDSAMYFCASSPTVGATQYFGPGTRLTVL.

The chain recombines TRBV5-8 with TRBJ1-1; 9 bases align to TRBD1. CDR3 length: 15 residues. V was clipped by 0 bases and J by 5 bases; unmatched bases: 5. Germline CDR1 and CDR2: SGHTS and YDEGEE. This CDR3 reads CASSLAGTGRTEAFF. The CDR3 nucleotides are TGTGCCAGCAGCTTGGCCGGGACAGGGAGGACTGAAGCTTTCTTT.

V gene TRBV5-5 combines with J gene TRBJ2-2; tentative D call: TRBD1 (7 bases). Germline V gene lookup returns CDR1 SGHKS and CDR2 YYEKEE (reference sequence). The V end lost 6 bases, the J end lost 6 bases, and 18 bases lay between the germline ends. This CDR3 contains 15 residues. CDR3 sequence reads: CASTMAEGAPGELFF. In DNA, the CDR3 is TGTGCCAGCACTATGGCGGAGGGGGCCCCCGGGGAGCTGTTTTTT.

J is TRBJ1-5 and V is TRBV4-1, with D unresolved. The CDR3 runs 14 residues. Trimming took off 1 base at V and 3 bases at J, with 7 bases between the two ends. Germline lookup yields CDR1 MGHRA and CDR2 YSYEKL. The CDR3 loop reads CASSQGLLNQPQHF. DNA for the CDR3: TGCGCCAGCAGCCAAGGGCTCCTCAATCAGCCCCAGCATTTT.